These 5 T cell receptor beta chains were sequenced from one sample in a study of human T cells and chemical hapten exposure (dated by TCRdb to about 2021). Libraries were constructed by RACE. Sequencing took place on a NextSeq 500. The public reads were run again by TCRdb, first through fastp at Q25 and then through MiXCR, and only productive beta chains were kept. Entries are consolidated by CDR3 protein sequence, retaining the most common genes and DNA. The sample records 210,000 or so distinct CDR3 sequences, under 25% of which are singletons. Of the sample, 2% to 2.5% falls within the top ten clones. Read against the paper, the sample's time point label means: patch test 3, about 24 weeks after DPC sensitization. Read against the paper, the sample's treatment or condition label means: therapeutic diphenylcyclopropenone sensitization with weekly scalp DPC. The sample here was whole blood, taken in connection with sensitization to the hapten diphenylcyclopropenone (DPC). These receptors were collected from a woman in her thirties or forties with alopecia areata. Some clones in this sample may be carry-over from other donors' samples.

Only a few counts were recorded for this clonotype. The rearrangement joins TRBV7-9 to TRBJ2-5; either TRBD1 or TRBD2 may supply D (6 bases each). The CDR3 has 15 residues. Deletions cut 6 bases from V and 4 bases from J, with 18 bases between. CDR1 and CDR2 (germline): SEHNR, FQNEAQ (reference sequence). CDR3 DNA: TGTGCCAGCAGTCACCTTAGAGGGGGGAGAGAGACCCAGTACTTC. Amino acids: CASSHLRGGRETQYF.

V usage is TRBV6-5 and J usage is TRBJ2-7, with 10 bases identical to TRBD1. Germline loops: CDR1 MNHEY, CDR2 SVGAGI. The CDR3 covers 16 residues. With V trimmed by 6 bases and J by 3 bases, 11 bases remained unmatched. The chain's CDR3 is CASSYLPGQGLYEQYF. CDR3 bases: TGTGCCAGCAGCTACCTACCGGGACAGGGGCTCTACGAGCAGTACTTC.

The chain is built from TRBV28 and TRBJ2-1; no clear D. In germline, CDR1 is MDHEN, CDR2 SYDVKM. Between the trimmed V and J ends, which lost 6 bases and 6 bases, there was a span of 6 bases. The CDR3 has 11 amino acids. CDR3: CASRVSNEQFF. The DNA of the CDR3 is TGTGCCAGCAGGGTCTCCAATGAGCAGTTCTTC.

V and J are TRBV9 and TRBJ2-2; possible D gene TRBD1, 5 bases. The CDR3 spans 17 residues. Trimming took off 4 bases at V and 8 bases at J, with 24 bases between the two ends. The V gene's germline CDR1 is SGDLS and CDR2 YYNGEE. The CDR3, as DNA: TGTGCCAGCAGCCCCCTCGGACCGAGAACAGGATGGGGGGAGCTGTTTTTT. This codes for CASSPLGPRTGWGELFF.

This clonotype was detected a few times. The CDR3 bases are TGCAGCGTTTTGGAAGACACGGATACGCAGTATTTT. It translates to CSVLEDTDTQYF. The chain employs TRBV29-1 and TRBJ2-3, with D hard to call. The V gene's germline CDR1 is SQVTM and CDR2 ANQGSEA. There are 12 residues in the CDR3. The V gene lost 5 bases and the J gene lost 6 bases, with 12 bases spanning the gap.